This note documents a single TCR beta chain sequence. This clonotype showed up many times. Its antigen has not been determined. Qualities for individual bases were not recorded, and no much larger clone is one base off. Amplification of TCR beta CDR3 regions was carried out from RNA transcripts. A first-round RT-PCR of the TCR CDR3 used the HTBI primer set with the Qiagen OneStep RT-PCR kit. Libraries were constructed in a second round of multiplex PCR, after which size selection and purification were carried out. Sequencing of the libraries was done on an Illumina HiSeq2000 using paired-end 100 bp reads. On the authors' methods: SOAPnuke was used to process the raw data, with reads discarded if the reads contained adapters or uncalled bases, had a mean Phred below 15, or lacked an exact constant-primer or identifier match. COPE v1.2.5 was used to merge high-quality paired reads, and clonotypes were defined as unique nucleotide sequences. MiTCR v1.1 was used to align the clonotypes against IMGT TRBV, TRBD and TRBJ reference segments. The analysis included only V-J combinations with a frequency above 0.0001, which together covered 98% to 99.2% of the repertoires. The TCS score was defined as the ratio of F50 (clonal expansion) to E x V (chaos), calculated using BLOSUM62-based TCRdist between CDR3 peptides within each V-J. Welch's t-statistics and random forest reduced roughly 540 V-J features to about 13, which were used in a naive Bayes classifier (R e1071). TCRdb reprocessing: public reads trimmed at Q25 with fastp, clones called with MiXCR, in-frame beta chains kept. Rows with one shared CDR3 protein collapse into an entry with the most common genes and DNA. The V and J calls and clone size are TCRdb's, not the authors'. The sample records more than 550,000 distinct CDR3 sequences, 17% of which are singletons. The ten most abundant clones make up roughly a sixth of the sample.

Graves' hyperthyroidism was defined as stable when no progression to ophthalmopathy occurred over 18 months of follow-up. Hyperthyroidism patients were aged 18 to 65 years and newly diagnosed, with disease duration of less than 2 months. The study excluded patients with uncontrolled infections, other autoimmune diseases, pregnancy or lactation. Diagnoses relied on clinical symptoms, serum thyroxine and TRAb, thyroid ultrasound and orbital computed tomography. Ficoll-Paque density gradient centrifugation was used to isolate PBMCs from 8 to 10 ml of fresh peripheral blood. Total RNA was extracted with Trizol reagent, and quality was checked on an Agilent 2100 Bioanalyzer. The data stem from a study of T cells in Graves' hyperthyroidism and ophthalmopathy (dated by TCRdb to 2018 to 2020). A note on the overall study: Peripheral blood was collected at initial diagnosis, before any treatment. To identify distinguishing TCR V-J signatures, a discovery cohort of around 100 patients was used, comprising under 45 with Graves' ophthalmopathy and around 57 with stable Graves' hyperthyroidism. Prospective prediction of ophthalmopathy was tested in an independent validation cohort consisting of 18 to 20 hyperthyroidism patients and around 16 patients who later progressed to ophthalmopathy. The roughly 91 discovery patients were randomly divided into training and test sets at a 7:3 ratio. In addition, the study compared T-cell repertoires in thyroid tissue and in blood from several Graves' hyperthyroidism patients. After sampling, hyperthyroidism patients received methimazole starting at 30 mg daily, and ophthalmopathy patients received high-dose intravenous methylprednisolone. TCR Vbeta CDR3 sequencing of roughly 140 peripheral blood samples (over 40 ophthalmopathy, under 80 hyperthyroidism and roughly 17 progressor patients) is reported in the paper. On the study overall, not on this receptor specifically: A 13 V-J signature model separated ophthalmopathy from stable hyperthyroidism, with approximately 86% sensitivity and 81% to 82% specificity in cross-validation and 80%/75% in testing. Sample size was not statistically predetermined, and investigators were not blinded to group allocation. During validation, the model predicted progression to ophthalmopathy a median of roughly 7.1 months ahead of onset, with almost 71% sensitivity and about 75% specificity. Most expanded thyroid clonotypes (frequency above 0.001) were also detected in blood, a finding suggesting that blood repertoires may reflect thyroid immune responses.

Sequenced input: blood. This clonotype was obtained from a man aged 50 or older with Graves' hyperthyroidism.

In nucleotides, the sequence is TGTGCCAGCAGTGAAAGCGGGGATGAGCAGTTCTTC. Translated, it gives CASSESGDEQFF. The chain couples TRBV2 to TRBJ2-1; TRBD2 lines up with 7 middle nucleotides. The CDR3 sequence holds 12 residues, the cysteine and phenylalanine included. The sequence is cut down to CDR3 DNA, 36 bases in frame from base 1. In the germline V gene, CDR1 corresponds to SNHLY and CDR2 to FYNNEI. Trimming accounts for 2 bases at V and 8 bases at J, while the number of junction bases matched to no gene is 0.